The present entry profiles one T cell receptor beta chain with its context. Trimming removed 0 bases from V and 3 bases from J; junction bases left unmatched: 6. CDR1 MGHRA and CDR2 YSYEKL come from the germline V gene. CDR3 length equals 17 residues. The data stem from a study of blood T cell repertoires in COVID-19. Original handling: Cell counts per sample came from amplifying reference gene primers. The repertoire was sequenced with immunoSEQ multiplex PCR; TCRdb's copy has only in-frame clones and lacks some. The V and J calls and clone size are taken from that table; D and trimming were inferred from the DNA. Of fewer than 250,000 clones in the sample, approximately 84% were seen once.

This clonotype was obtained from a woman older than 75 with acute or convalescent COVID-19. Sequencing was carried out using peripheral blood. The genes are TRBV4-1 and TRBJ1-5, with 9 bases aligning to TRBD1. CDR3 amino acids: CASSQEGTGRFNQPQHF. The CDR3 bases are TGCGCCAGCAGCCAAGAAGGGACAGGGCGGTTCAATCAGCCCCAGCATTTT.